This T cell receptor beta chain was recovered during a study of cytomegalovirus exposure and HLA in healthy donors. The study, taken as a whole, reports: Further analysis, carried out later, found HLA-associated TCR beta chains more clonally expanded than equally common other chains. Many donors shared some public TCRs, even though most TCR sequences were rare. A later analysis found TCR association rates differed by HLA locus, highest for DRB1 and lowest for HLA-C.

About this clone itself: Its antigen is not identified.

PCR used 60 Vbeta primers and 13 Jbeta primers. Authors' processing steps: Among the unique TCR beta chains that a later analysis counted, about 81 million in all, approximately 12 million were shared. Assay used: immunoSEQ multiplex PCR; TCRdb lists only in-frame clones, some missing. Clonal size and the V and J genes are those of that table, whereas D and trimming came from the DNA. In the table there are 150,000 to 200,000 clones, 75% to 90% of which are singletons. This CDR3 has 15 amino acids. From germline, CDR1 is MNHEY and CDR2 SVGAGI. J is TRBJ2-5 and V is TRBV6-5, with a possible D match to TRBD1 (6 bases). The DNA end is a closer match to TRBJ2-7, so the J assignment may be wrong. The source is a human donor in good health. The sequencing sample was made of PBMCs. As DNA, the CDR3 is TGTGCCAGCAGCCGCCTCGGACAGTCGAGTTACGAGCAGTACTTC. Its protein product is CASSRLGQSSYEQYF.